The 7 T cell receptor beta chains reported below all come from one sample, sequenced in a study of graft-versus-host responses after intestinal transplantation. Their specific antigens are unknown. Method: immunoSEQ multiplex PCR; TCRdb's copy keeps in-frame clones and lacks some. The sample includes some 39,000 clones, around 95% seen only once; the top ten take roughly 0.58%. Sample: unstimulated CD8+ T cells sorted from spleen or lymph node cells, taken before transplant. These receptors were taken from a human donor who was the organ donor for an intestinal transplant.

The chain uses TRBV6-6 and TRBJ1-2, with a possible D match to TRBD1 (6 bases). CDR3 size: 15 residues. CDR1 MNHNY and CDR2 SVGAGI come from the germline V gene (reference sequence). Trimming removed 5 bases from V and 8 bases from J, with 21 bases in between. The CDR3 DNA reads TGTGCCAGCAGTCCTCAGACAGGCACGATTTTGGGCTACACCTTC. This translates into CASSPQTGTILGYTF.

The chain carries TRBV10-2 and TRBJ2-7, with D unresolved. Trimming took 4 bases from V and 2 from J, leaving 12 bases between them. The germline V gene encodes CDR1 WSHSY and CDR2 SAAADI. This CDR3 comprises 14 residues. CDR3 residues: CASSGEQGTYEQYF. The CDR3 DNA is TGCGCCAGCAGTGGGGAACAAGGGACCTACGAGCAGTACTTC.

The V and J genes are TRBV19 and TRBJ1-5, with D possibly being TRBD1 (6 bases). The CDR3 contains 13 residues. Germline loops: CDR1 LNHDA, CDR2 SQIVND (reference sequence). V gave up 3 bases and J gave up 5 bases, with 8 bases separating them. CDR3 in amino acids: CASSIWGHQPQHF. As DNA, the CDR3 is TGTGCCAGTAGTATTTGGGGGCATCAGCCCCAGCATTTT.

The chain carries TRBV6-5 and TRBJ1-1; D might be TRBD1 (5 bases). Germline values: CDR1 MNHEY, CDR2 SVGAGI. This CDR3 spans 15 amino acids. The ends were cut back, 5 bases at V and 4 bases at J, with 17 bases in the middle. For the CDR3, the DNA is TGTGCCAGCAGTCCGATCGGGACTGGGGGCACTGAAGCTTTCTTT. It encodes CASSPIGTGGTEAFF.

The V call is TRBV9, the J call TRBJ1-4; D possibly corresponds to TRBD1 (6 bases). The CDR3 has 14 amino acids. Trimming took off 3 bases at V and 8 bases at J, with 14 bases between the two ends. The V gene's germline CDR1 is SGDLS and CDR2 YYNGEE. In DNA form, the CDR3 reads TGTGCCAGCAGCGAGGGGGGACAAGGGGAAAAACTGTTTTTT. Its translation is CASSEGGQGEKLFF.

The V call is TRBV4-3, the J call TRBJ1-1, with a tentative D call TRBD1 (5 bases). The length of the CDR3 is 16 residues. The germline gives CDR1 LGHNA, CDR2 YSLEER. V was pared by 0 bases and J by 5 bases, with 16 bases between. CDR3: CASSQDPQGSNTEAFF. The DNA for the CDR3 is TGCGCCAGCAGCCAAGACCCGCAGGGCTCAAATACTGAAGCTTTCTTT.

The rearrangement links TRBV6-5 to TRBJ2-5; 7 positions agree with TRBD1. CDR1 is MNHEY and CDR2 is SVGAGI in the germline V gene. The CDR3 length is 15 residues. The trim removed 8 bases at V and 5 bases at J, leaving 14 bases unmatched. The CDR3 reads CASCPTQGPSETQYF. The CDR3 coding sequence is TGTGCCAGCTGCCCCACACAGGGGCCTTCGGAGACCCAGTACTTC.